The 27 T cell receptor beta chains below come from one sample, sequenced in a study of regulatory T cells in long-lasting Graves disease. According to the study, TCR beta libraries were built with iRepertoire HTBI primers and CDR3-region Arm-PCR. One entry per CDR3 protein, called by TCRdb with MiXCR from the multiplex PCR reads. Of more than 450,000 distinct CDR3 sequences listed, about 11% are singletons. Regarding time point: newly diagnosed GD, antithyroid drugs for less than 3 months. Construction of the TCR library relied on RNA isolated from PBMCs. This sample was shared with a second study, whose subject was T cells in Graves' hyperthyroidism and ophthalmopathy.

The sequenced sample was peripheral blood mononuclear cells (PBMCs), obtained at new diagnosis, from a patient treated with antithyroid drugs. These receptors were collected from a woman in her twenties or thirties with Graves disease.

This clonotype was seen ten or more times. The chain combines TRBV12-3 or TRBV12-4 with TRBJ1-4, with D maybe TRBD1 (6 bases). Trimming left V 2 bases short and J 6 bases short, with 10 bases between. The CDR3 extends over 14 amino acids. The CDR3 protein is CASSLQGSDEKLFF. The CDR3 nucleotides are TGTGCCAGCAGTTTACAGGGGAGTGATGAAAAACTGTTTTTT.

This clonotype showed up many times. The genes are TRBV6-5 and TRBJ1-2; D gene uncertain. The germline CDR1 and CDR2 sequences are MNHEY and SVGAGI. Trimming pared 0 bases from V and 2 bases from J, leaving 7 bases between. CDR3 length: 14 amino acids. Here the CDR3 DNA reads TGTGCCAGCAGTTACTCTCCCGGCAACTATGGCTACACCTTC. It encodes CASSYSPGNYGYTF.

This chain uses TRBV13 with TRBJ1-1; 10 bases are shared with TRBD1. V gave up 5 bases and J gave up 6 bases; unmatched junction bases: 6. Germline loops: CDR1 PRHDT, CDR2 FYEKMQ (reference sequence). The CDR3 length is 14 residues. CDR3 nucleotide sequence: TGTGCCAGCAGCAACCGGGACAGGGGCCCTGAAGCTTTCTTT. It is translated as CASSNRDRGPEAFF.

The chain joins TRBV3-1 to TRBJ1-3; D is undetermined. The CDR3 totals 18 residues. V shed 4 bases and J shed 0 bases, with 19 bases lying between them. CDR1 and CDR2 from the germline V gene are LGHDT and YNNKEL (reference sequence). The CDR3 nucleotides are TGTGCCAGCAGCCGGTCGTCTTCAGGCAGCTACTCTGGAAACACCATATATTTT. Protein product: CASSRSSSGSYSGNTIYF.

This clonotype was detected ten times or more. The V and J genes are TRBV2 and TRBJ1-5; D ambiguous. Germline CDR1 and CDR2: SNHLY and FYNNEI. V lost 3 bases, J lost 4 bases, and 7 bases lay in between. This CDR3 contains 13 residues. The CDR3 loop reads CASSDGLNQPQHF. The CDR3 DNA sequence: TGTGCCAGCAGTGATGGACTGAATCAGCCCCAGCATTTT.

Notes on this clonotype: This sequence is one base from a far larger clone and is likely a read error. The genes are TRBV2 and TRBJ2-1, with 8 positions matching TRBD1. The J call may be incorrect, as the DNA end agrees better with TRBJ2-5. This CDR3 region has 14 residues. Germline V CDR1 and CDR2: SNHLY, FYNNEI. For the CDR3, the DNA is TGTGCCAGCAGAGTTGGACAGGGAAGGGAGATCCAGTACTTC. Encoded protein: CASRVGQGREIQYF.

This clonotype was recorded at least ten times. V and J are TRBV18 and TRBJ1-5; D is ambiguous. CDR1 and CDR2 (germline): KGHSH, LQKENI. This CDR3 has 14 amino acids. V lost 3 bases and J 4 bases, leaving 10 bases between the germline ends. The CDR3 DNA reads as TGTGCCAGCTCACCGGCCGGTGGAAATCAGCCCCAGCATTTT. Protein product: CASSPAGGNQPQHF.

The V call is TRBV4-1, the J call TRBJ2-4, with a weak D call TRBD2 (6 bases). Germline V lookup: CDR1 MGHRA, CDR2 YSYEKL. The CDR3 has 15 amino acids. The V gene lost 0 bases and the J gene lost 7 bases, with 13 bases spanning the gap. The DNA of the CDR3 is TGCGCCAGCAGCCAAGAACGGGCGGGGAAGAACATTCAGTACTTC. This encodes CASSQERAGKNIQYF.

This clonotype has a handful of counts. The chain links TRBV20-1 to TRBJ2-5, with D possibly TRBD1 on 5 matching bases. Germline values: CDR1 DFQATT, CDR2 SNEGSKA (reference sequence). The CDR3 is 13 residues long. Trimming left V 0 bases short and J 5 bases short, with 10 bases between. CDR3: CSAREDTVETQYF. The CDR3 region has the DNA TGCAGTGCTAGAGAGGACACCGTGGAGACCCAGTACTTC.

This clonotype was recorded a few times. This may be a read error: a much more frequent sequence differs by one nucleotide. The conserved phenylalanine or tryptophan is not found at the CDR3 terminus, so this likely reflects a read error. The rearrangement uses TRBV6-1 and TRBJ2-7; TRBD1 agrees at 8 bases. The CDR3 contains 17 residues. Germline loops: CDR1 MNHNS, CDR2 SASEGT. V lost 9 bases, J lost 1 base, and 17 bases stayed unmatched. The CDR3 DNA reads TGTGCCAGATGCCCGACTGGACAGGGTTCGGGATCCTACGAGCAGTACTTA. Translated, it gives CARCPTGQGSGSYEQYL.

The V gene is TRBV18, the J gene TRBJ2-7; D ambiguous. The CDR3 has 16 amino acids. Germline V gene data show CDR1 as KGHSH and CDR2 as LQKENI. V lost 1 base and J 2 bases, leaving 15 bases between the germline ends. The CDR3 nucleotides read TGTGCCAGCTCACCACGGTACAGCGCTTCTCCCTACGAGCAGTACTTC. Its protein is CASSPRYSASPYEQYF.

In its sample, this clonotype was seen a few times. This rearrangement joins TRBV27 to TRBJ2-1, with D perhaps being TRBD1 or TRBD2 (5 bases each). The CDR3 has 16 amino acids. The V gene lost 8 bases and the J gene lost 0 bases, with 17 bases spanning the gap. Per the germline V gene, CDR1 is MNHEY and CDR2 is SMNVEV (reference sequence). The CDR3 here is CASWRKGTGSYNEQFF. The CDR3 DNA sequence: TGTGCCAGCTGGAGGAAGGGGACGGGCTCCTACAATGAGCAGTTCTTC.

There are many counts of this clonotype. The chain couples TRBV13 to TRBJ2-5; D is unclear. There are 13 residues in the CDR3. The germline V gene encodes CDR1 PRHDT and CDR2 FYEKMQ (reference sequence). The V end lost 5 bases, the J end lost 2 bases, and 9 bases lay between the germline ends. The CDR3 region is CASSTERQETQYF. The CDR3 DNA follows: TGTGCCAGCAGCACTGAGAGGCAAGAGACCCAGTACTTC. The whole variable domain, remainder taken from reference TRBV13 and TRBJ2-5, is AAGVIQSPRHLIKEKRETATLKCYPIPRHDTVYWYQQGPGQDPQFLISFYEKMQSDKGSIPDRFSAQQFSDYHSELNMSSLELGDSALYFCASSTERQETQYFGPGTRLLVL.

This clonotype was found many times. The DNA of the CDR3 is TGTGCCAGCAGTTTCCCTCGACCCGGGAACACTGAAGCTTTCTTT. Its translation: CASSFPRPGNTEAFF. The rearrangement links TRBV28 to TRBJ1-1; D is undetermined. CDR1 MDHEN and CDR2 SYDVKM come from the germline V gene. CDR3 length equals 15 residues. The ends were cut back, 3 bases at V and 1 base at J, with 12 bases in the middle.

This clonotype was found many times. The rearrangement joins TRBV10-3 to TRBJ1-1; the match to TRBD1 covers 11 bases. Germline V gene data show CDR1 as ENHRY and CDR2 as SYGVKD. This CDR3 spans 13 amino acids. V shed 6 bases and J 3 bases; nucleotides not matched to a gene: 0. DNA of the CDR3: TGTGCCATCAGGGGACAGGGGGACACTGAAGCTTTCTTT. It specifies CAIRGQGDTEAFF.

In this sample, this clonotype turned up many times. The V gene is TRBV6-5, the J gene TRBJ2-5, with 8 positions matching TRBD1. The CDR3 is 15 residues long. V shed 2 bases, J shed 5 bases, and the junction held 7 bases outside the gene matches. In germline, CDR1 is MNHEY, CDR2 SVGAGI. The CDR3 reads CASSYVGQGAETQYF. Here the CDR3 DNA reads TGTGCCAGCAGTTACGTCGGACAGGGTGCGGAGACCCAGTACTTC.

This clonotype was recorded a few times. This chain connects TRBV9 to TRBJ1-6, with D uncertain. V lost 7 bases, J lost 6 bases, and 11 bases lay in between. Germline CDR1 SGDLS, CDR2 YYNGEE. The CDR3 covers 13 residues. CDR3 bases: TGTGCCAGCTCCCAGAGTGGTAATTCACCCCTCCACTTT. This gives the protein CASSQSGNSPLHF. The full variable domain, with the rest looked up from reference TRBV9 and TRBJ1-6, is DSGVTQTPKHLITATGQRVTLRCSPRSGDLSVYWYQQSLDQGLQFLIQYYNGEERAKGNILERFSAQQFPDLHSELNLSSLELGDSALYFCASSQSGNSPLHFGNGTRLTVT.

This clonotype has ten or more counts. This chain connects TRBV18 to TRBJ2-2; D is undetermined. The CDR3 runs 16 residues. V was pared by 1 base and J by 0 bases, with 9 bases between. Germline V gives CDR1 KGHSH, CDR2 LQKENI. The CDR3 sequence is CASSPRGSANTGELFF. Here the CDR3 DNA reads TGTGCCAGCTCACCACGGGGTTCCGCGAACACCGGGGAGCTGTTTTTT.

Ten or more counts support this clonotype. The gene calls are TRBV12-3 or TRBV12-4 and TRBJ1-5; possible D gene TRBD1, 5 bases. V lost 3 bases and J lost 2, with 11 bases in between. This CDR3 is 15 amino acids long. The CDR3 is CASSLGLLGNQPQHF. In nucleotides, the CDR3 is TGTGCCAGCAGTTTGGGACTCCTTGGCAATCAGCCCCAGCATTTT.

This clonotype was detected ten times or more. The chain uses TRBV2 and TRBJ2-1; D may be TRBD1 (6 bases). Germline V gives CDR1 SNHLY, CDR2 FYNNEI. The CDR3 length is 15 residues. V dropped 2 bases and J dropped 10 bases, with 18 bases sitting between them. In nucleotides, the CDR3 is TGTGCCAGCAGTGAAAGGGGACCACAGGGTAACGAGCAGTTCTTC. This encodes CASSERGPQGNEQFF.

This clonotype has ten or more counts. The chain couples TRBV5-1 to TRBJ2-3, with no clear D. This CDR3 comprises 12 residues. Germline-derived CDR1 and CDR2 are SGHRS and YFSETQ. Deletions cut 3 bases from V and 6 bases from J, with 8 bases between. The CDR3 DNA reads as TGCGCCAGCAGCTCTGGATGGGATACGCAGTATTTT. Translation: CASSSGWDTQYF.

This clonotype occurred many times. Here the CDR3 reads CASSLEAASGSSEQFF. The CDR3, as DNA: TGCGCCAGCAGCTTGGAGGCGGCTAGCGGGAGTAGTGAGCAGTTCTTC. The chain employs TRBV5-1 and TRBJ2-1; 10 positions agree with TRBD2. This CDR3 is built from 16 residues. V dropped 0 bases and J dropped 9; count of bases not matched to a gene: 9. The germline CDR1 and CDR2 sequences are SGHRS and YFSETQ.

There are many counts of this clonotype. The chain couples TRBV15 to TRBJ1-6; 9 nucleotides match TRBD1. Germline V gives CDR1 LNHNV, CDR2 YYDKDF (reference sequence). This CDR3 spans 14 amino acids. The V and J ends lost 3 bases and 8 bases, in that order; junction bases with no gene match: 2. The CDR3 DNA reads TGTGCCACCAGCAGCGGGACAGGGCATTCACCCCTCCACTTT. Residues: CATSSGTGHSPLHF.

This clonotype has only a few counts. A much larger clone differs by one base, so this may be a read error. The chain uses TRBV12-3 or TRBV12-4 and TRBJ2-3, with TRBD1 as a possible D gene (5 bases). The CDR3 loop spans 14 amino acids. The CDR3 bases are TGTGCCAGCGGTTTTCGACAGTACACAGATACGCAGTATTTT. This encodes CASGFRQYTDTQYF.

Note on this clonotype: This may be a read error: a much more frequent sequence differs by one nucleotide. The chain recombines TRBV2 with TRBJ2-3; 9 bases match TRBD2. Germline lookup yields CDR1 SNHLY and CDR2 FYNNEI. This CDR3 has 18 residues. V shed 3 bases and J 3 bases; nucleotides not matched to a gene: 13. The CDR3 protein is CASSDPDLAGDATDTQYF. CDR3 bases: TGTGCCAGCAGTGATCCGGACTTAGCGGGAGACGCGACAGATACGCAGTATTTT.

This clonotype has a count of ten or more. The genes are TRBV2 and TRBJ1-5; TRBD1 is a possible D gene (5 bases). This CDR3 comprises 12 residues. Germline V gene sequence: CDR1 SNHLY, CDR2 FYNNEI. V lost 6 bases, J lost 5 bases, and 8 bases lay in between. CDR3 amino acids: CASSRGDQPQHF. CDR3 sequence (DNA): TGTGCCAGCAGCCGGGGGGATCAGCCCCAGCATTTT.

This clonotype was counted many times. The rearrangement uses TRBV12-3 or TRBV12-4 and TRBJ2-1; the D is unclear. The length of the CDR3 is 15 residues. Trimming removed 5 bases from V and 2 bases from J, with 13 bases in between. The CDR3 DNA is TGTGCCAGCAGTCCTCTTAACGGAGCCTACAATGAGCAGTTCTTC. Translating it yields CASSPLNGAYNEQFF.